This T cell receptor (beta chain) was sequenced for a study of T cell repertoires in cytomegalovirus infection. Study as a whole: Recently identified HLA-C-restricted and well-studied HLA-B-restricted CMV epitopes were used. Through public TCR beta signatures, both CMV infection and matching HLA type were indicated.

This clonotype came up a few times. Its antigen remains unidentified. Study-wide results and limits: Totalled public TCR beta family frequency picked out people who carried CMV plus the relevant HLA. It was HLA-C-restricted CMV-specific TCR beta clonotypes that dominated the response ex vivo.

This CDR3 is 17 amino acids long. CDR1 and CDR2 from the germline V gene are MNHEY and SMNVEV (reference sequence). V shed 4 bases, J shed 0 bases, and the junction held 5 bases outside the gene matches. One entry per CDR3 protein results from TCRdb running MiXCR on the reads. Of 900,000 to 950,000 distinct CDR3 sequences in the sample, roughly 30% were seen once. Sequenced here: cultured CD8+ T cells from PBMCs, sampled from culture after CMV antigen stimulation. This TCR came from a human donor in good health (CMV status not recorded). Some clones in this sample may be carry-over from other donors' samples. The gene calls are TRBV27 and TRBJ2-6, with 8 nucleotides matching TRBD1. In DNA form, the CDR3 reads TGTGCCAGCAGTTCGTGGACAGGGTACTCTGGGGCCAACGTCCTGACTTTC. It is translated as CASSSWTGYSGANVLTF.